This TCR beta chain stems from a study of glioma-infiltrating T cells after dendritic cell vaccination. The germline CDR1 and CDR2 sequences are SGHTA and FQGNSA. The CDR3 spans 15 residues. The ends lost 0 bases at V and 4 bases at J; junction bases unmatched: 2. Primers: 60 V beta forward and 13 J beta reverse. Assay used: immunoSEQ multiplex PCR; TCRdb lists only in-frame clones, some missing. The table records roughly 100,000 clones, over 80% of them present only once. Time point in this sample: after dendritic cell vaccination, including at tumor progression/relapse. Selection required adequate fresh-frozen tumor tissue plus more than two years' survival data.

The specimen comprised blood, sampled after dendritic cell vaccination. The clonotype was recovered from a human donor with glioblastoma. The gene calls are TRBV7-2 and TRBJ2-1; TRBD1 matches at 8 bases. The CDR3 bases are TGTGCCAGCAGCTTAGCGCACAGGGGGTACAATGAGCAGTTCTTC. It encodes CASSLAHRGYNEQFF.